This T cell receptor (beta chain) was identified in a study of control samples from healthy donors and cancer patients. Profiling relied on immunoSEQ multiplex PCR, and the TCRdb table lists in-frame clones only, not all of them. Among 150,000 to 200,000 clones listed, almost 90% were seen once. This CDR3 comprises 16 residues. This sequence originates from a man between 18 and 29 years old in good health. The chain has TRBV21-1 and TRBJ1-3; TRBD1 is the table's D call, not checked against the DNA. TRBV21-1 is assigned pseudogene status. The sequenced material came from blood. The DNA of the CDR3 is TGTGCCAGCAGCAGCACAGGGGGCGCATCGGGAAACACCATATATTTT. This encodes CASSSTGGASGNTIYF.